This T cell receptor beta chain was captured in a study of T cell responses to AZD1222 COVID-19 vaccine. The CDR3 runs 14 residues. The germline gives CDR1 SGHDN, CDR2 FVKESK. V dropped 0 bases and J dropped 7 bases, with 12 bases sitting between them. Produced via immunoSEQ multiplex PCR; TCRdb's table is partial and in-frame only. There are approximately 150,000 clones in the sample; nearly 90% occur only once, and under 7% lies in the top ten. The clonotype originates from an adult who received the MenACWY meningococcal vaccine as a control. The chain links TRBV14 to TRBJ1-2; TRBD1 is a possible D gene (6 bases). The sequenced sample was peripheral blood, obtained 28 days after the second dose of the MenACWY control vaccine. In nucleotides, the CDR3 is TGTGCCAGCAGCCAAGATTTGGGGGGCGCTGGCTACACCTTC. Its translation is CASSQDLGGAGYTF.